Listed here is a single TCR beta chain. What it recognizes is unknown. The CDR3 is 16 residues long. The V gene lost 6 bases and the J gene lost 0 bases, with 17 bases spanning the gap. The V gene's germline CDR1 is LNHDA and CDR2 SQIVND (reference sequence). Both 60 Vbeta primers and 13 Jbeta primers went into the PCR. Data came from immunoSEQ multiplex PCR; TCRdb stores just in-frame clones and leaves some out. The data show about 150,000 clones, with about three fifths seen just once and around 3% held by the top ten. This specimen comes from a study of cytomegalovirus exposure and HLA in healthy donors. Study results and caveats: The likely explanation for a cluster of highly shared sequence variants was sequencing artifact. Later analysis suggested most CMV-associated TCR beta chains were HLA-restricted. TCR association rates varied by HLA locus in a later analysis, with DRB1 highest and HLA-C lowest.

V and J are TRBV19 and TRBJ1-1; D unresolved. This receptor was obtained from a woman aged 25 to 39 in good health and CMV-seropositive. Sequenced material: PBMCs. The CDR3 reads CASSRRGASMNTEAFF. Written as DNA, the CDR3 is TGTGCCAGTAGCCGAAGAGGTGCTTCCATGAACACTGAAGCTTTCTTT.